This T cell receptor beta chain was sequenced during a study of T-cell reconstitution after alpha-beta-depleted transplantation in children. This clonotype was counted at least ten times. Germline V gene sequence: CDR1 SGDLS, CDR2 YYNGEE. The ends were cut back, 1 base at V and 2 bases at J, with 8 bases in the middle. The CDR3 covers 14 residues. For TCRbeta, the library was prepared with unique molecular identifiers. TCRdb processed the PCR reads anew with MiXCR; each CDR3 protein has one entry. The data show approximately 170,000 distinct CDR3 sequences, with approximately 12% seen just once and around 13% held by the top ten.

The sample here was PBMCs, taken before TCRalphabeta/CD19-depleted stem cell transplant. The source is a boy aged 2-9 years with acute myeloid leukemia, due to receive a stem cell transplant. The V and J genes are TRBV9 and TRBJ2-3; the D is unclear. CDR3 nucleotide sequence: TGTGCCAGCAGCGTATTCGGAAACACAGATACGCAGTATTTT. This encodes CASSVFGNTDTQYF.